A selection of T cell receptor beta chains follows, all from one sample in a study of CD8+CD57+ T cells in acquired aplastic anemia. TCRdb used MiXCR to reprocess the reads, holding one entry per CDR3 protein. The sample lists approximately 380,000 distinct CDR3 sequences, 65% to 75% occurring once. Material: sorted CD4+, CD8+, or CD8+CD57+ T cells (not recorded which) from PBMCs. These receptors were taken from a human donor in good health, serving as a control. Each CDR3 is given with its conserved first and last residue. Each record gives: J gene, clone size, V gene, D gene, CDR3 DNA, CDR3 protein. The D gene is left open where the match is weak. Expanded clones are given a class, and other clones once, few, many or no size at all.

TRBJ1-1 . TRBV9 . TGTGCCAGCAGCTTAACAGGACAATGGACTGAAGCTTTCTTT CASSLTGQWTEAFF
TRBJ2-3 many TRBV12-3/TRBV12-4 . TGTGCCAGCACCTACGGGAACTTTGGCACAGATACGCAGTATTTT CASTYGNFGTDTQYF
TRBJ1-3 . TRBV7-2 . TGTGCCAGCAGCTCCCCAGGGGATAACACCATATATTTT CASSSPGDNTIYF
TRBJ2-7 . TRBV29-1 TRBD1 TGCAGCGTTGGACAGGGAAGCTCCTACGAGCAGTACTTC CSVGQGSSYEQYF
TRBJ1-5 many TRBV30 . TGTGCCTGGAGTGTACTTGGCACCGGGAGTCAGCCCCAGCATTTT CAWSVLGTGSQPQHF
TRBJ2-7 many TRBV30 . TGTGCCTGGAGTGAGGGGATCGAGCAGTACTTC CAWSEGIEQYF
TRBJ2-7 . TRBV19 TRBD2 TGTGCCAGTCTGGGGGCTAGCGGGGGGGCACTCTACGAGCAGTACTTC CASLGASGGALYEQYF
TRBJ2-7 . TRBV7-3 . TGTGCCAGCAGCCGGAGTAGCACAGGTACGCAGTATTTTCAGTACTTC CASSRSSTGTQYFQYF
TRBJ2-2 . TRBV11-2 . TGTGCCAGCAGCTCGACGGGCGCGACCGGGGAGCTGTTTTTT CASSSTGATGELFF
TRBJ2-7 . TRBV5-1 . TGTGCCAGTAGTGTCCAGACAGGCCTGCCCTACGAGCAGTACTTC CASSVQTGLPYEQYF
TRBJ2-1 many TRBV20-1 . TGCAGTGCTACCCTCGGGGATAGCTCCTACAATGAGCAGTTCTTC CSATLGDSSYNEQFF